The entry below describes one T cell receptor (beta chain). The data were obtained in a study of blood T cell repertoires in COVID-19. Libraries were prepared by immunoSEQ multiplex PCR; TCRdb keeps only in-frame clonotypes and omits some of them. The repertoire includes about 300,000 clones, roughly nine tenths of them detected once, and approximately 2.6% sits in the top ten. CDR1 and CDR2 (germline): MNHEY, SVGEGT. The CDR3 runs 15 residues. The ends were cut back, 0 bases at V and 2 bases at J, with 8 bases in the middle. The cohort comprised adults aged about 18 to 90 years residing in 20 to 30 US areas. Two negative PCRs, clearance, or symptom resolution had been documented for recovered Cohort 3 donors.

The sequenced sample was PBMCs or T cells enriched from blood (not recorded which). This chain links TRBV6-2 or TRBV6-3 with TRBJ1-5; D is uncertain. The clonotype comes from a woman aged 18-35 years who had recovered from COVID-19. The CDR3 is CASSYSEGGNQPQHF. Written as DNA, the CDR3 is TGTGCCAGCAGTTACTCGGAGGGAGGCAATCAGCCCCAGCATTTT.